This passage covers 26 T cell receptor beta chains from one sample sequenced in a study of T cells after yellow fever vaccination. One entry per CDR3 protein results from TCRdb running MiXCR on the 5' RACE reads. The sample has just under 600,000 distinct CDR3 sequences, about 14% seen once; the top ten hold roughly 13%. Sequences were derived from PBMCs, sampled on the day of the yellow fever booster vaccination. Every receptor here comes from a man between 25 and 39 years old who received the YFV17D yellow fever vaccine.

This clonotype was seen only a few times. J is TRBJ2-1 and V is TRBV29-1, with D tentatively TRBD2 (6 bases). The CDR3 consists of 14 residues. Germline CDR1 is SQVTM and CDR2 is ANQGSEA. Between the trimmed V and J ends, which lost 1 base and 1 base, there was a span of 8 bases. The CDR3 bases are TGCAGCGTTGAAGGGGAGGTATCCTACAATGAGCAGTTCTTC. Its translation is CSVEGEVSYNEQFF.

This clonotype turned up a few times. This chain connects TRBV20-1 to TRBJ1-2, with TRBD1 matching over 7 bases. Germline V CDR1 and CDR2: DFQATT, SNEGSKA (reference sequence). V shed 5 bases and J 5 bases; nucleotides not matched to a gene: 5. The CDR3 runs 12 residues. For the CDR3, the DNA is TGCAGTGCTGTCGACAGGGTTTATGGCTACACCTTC. Translated: CSAVDRVYGYTF.

V is TRBV5-4 and J is TRBJ2-5; 8 positions match TRBD2. V shed 1 base and J 6 bases; nucleotides not matched to a gene: 8. The CDR3 length is 15 residues. CDR1 and CDR2 (germline): SGHNT, YYREEE (reference sequence). CDR3: CASSLSTGGPQTQYF. The DNA of the CDR3 is TGTGCCAGCAGCTTGTCGACGGGAGGGCCCCAGACCCAGTACTTC.

The chain uses TRBV7-2 and TRBJ2-7; TRBD1 matches 10 bases. Germline V gene lookup returns CDR1 SGHTA and CDR2 FQGNSA. The CDR3 is 16 amino acids. The trim removed 3 bases at V and 6 bases at J, leaving 11 bases unmatched. CDR3 nucleotides: TGTGCCAGCAGCTTCGCCGGGACAGGGGCAGGAGTCGAGCAGTACTTC. It translates to CASSFAGTGAGVEQYF. The full variable domain, with the rest looked up from reference TRBV7-2 and TRBJ2-7, is GAGVSQSPSNKVTEKGKDVELRCDPISGHTALYWYRQSLGQGLEFLIYFQGNSAPDKSGLPSDRFSAERTGGSVSTLTIQRTQQEDSAVYLCASSFAGTGAGVEQYFGPGTRLTVT.

For the CDR3, the DNA is TGTGCCAGCAGCCTTCTGGGACAGAAAAATCAGCCCCAGCATTTT. Its translation: CASSLLGQKNQPQHF. The V and J genes are TRBV5-5 and TRBJ1-5; 7 nucleotides line up with TRBD1. Germline V gene sequence: CDR1 SGHKS, CDR2 YYEKEE (reference sequence). Trimming cost V 4 bases and J 4 bases; bases outside gene matches: 8. There are 15 residues in the CDR3.

This clonotype appeared a single time. The chain combines TRBV20-1 with TRBJ2-7; D not certain. The CDR3 sequence is 12 residues long. V was shortened by 3 bases and J by 3 bases, with 9 bases between the two germline ends. Looked up from germline, CDR1 is DFQATT and CDR2 is SNEGSKA (reference sequence). This chain's CDR3 is CSARRQNYEQYF. For the CDR3, the DNA is TGCAGTGCTAGGAGGCAAAACTACGAGCAGTACTTC.

This clonotype was detected only a few times. The chain recombines TRBV3-1 with TRBJ2-7; TRBD2 agrees at 7 bases. The trim removed 6 bases at V and 2 bases at J, leaving 4 bases unmatched. The V gene's germline CDR1 is LGHDT and CDR2 YNNKEL (reference sequence). The CDR3 runs 13 residues. CDR3 in DNA: TGTGCCAGCAGTCCAGCGGGACCCTACGAGCAGTACTTC. Its protein is CASSPAGPYEQYF.

This clonotype was observed a single time. DNA for the CDR3: TGTGCGGTTGGGAGGGCTCTTCCCCCTAGTTATTACAATGAGCAGTTCTTC. Translation: CAVGRALPPSYYNEQFF. The chain uses TRBV25-1 and TRBJ2-1; 7 bases agree with TRBD2. CDR1 MGHDK and CDR2 SYGVNS come from the germline V gene. The CDR3 has 17 amino acids.

This clonotype has only a few counts. The J gene is TRBJ2-1, the V gene TRBV10-3, with 9 bases lining up with TRBD2. CDR3 length: 15 amino acids. The junction had 5 bases not matched to a gene; V was cut back by 3 bases and J by 5 bases. In germline, CDR1 is ENHRY, CDR2 SYGVKD. CDR3: CAISEMAGGHNEQFF. CDR3 DNA: TGTGCCATCAGTGAAATGGCGGGAGGGCACAATGAGCAGTTCTTC.

In its sample, this clonotype was seen a few times. The genes are TRBV7-2 and TRBJ2-7; 7 nucleotides align to TRBD2. Germline assignment: CDR1 SGHTA and CDR2 FQGNSA. The CDR3 is made up of 16 amino acids. V was clipped by 3 bases and J by 3 bases; unmatched bases: 11. The CDR3 region is CASSLRPRTRGYEQYF. The CDR3 DNA follows: TGTGCCAGCAGCTTGAGACCAAGGACTAGAGGCTACGAGCAGTACTTC.

This clonotype came up a few times. This rearrangement joins TRBV5-1 to TRBJ2-3, with 9 bases lining up with TRBD2. This CDR3 is built from 15 residues. Germline V gives CDR1 SGHRS, CDR2 YFSETQ. The V gene end was trimmed by 3 bases and the J gene end by 0 bases; junction bases not matched to a gene: 2. CDR3 coding DNA: TGCGCCAGCAGCTGGACTAGCGCGAGCACAGATACGCAGTATTTT. This gives the protein CASSWTSASTDTQYF. Filled out from reference TRBV5-1 and TRBJ2-3, the complete variable domain reads KAGVTQTPRYLIKTRGQQVTLSCSPISGHRSVSWYQQTPGQGLQFLFEYFSETQRNKGNFPGRFSGRQFSNSRSEMNVSTLELGDSALYLCASSWTSASTDTQYFGPGTRLTVL.

Written as DNA, the CDR3 is TGCAGCGCTCAGCGGGGCATAACCTGGGAGCTGTTTTTT. Translation: CSAQRGITWELFF. The chain is built from TRBV29-1 and TRBJ2-2; TRBD2 aligns across 7 bases. CDR3 size: 13 residues. The trim removed 7 bases at V and 9 bases at J, leaving 11 bases unmatched. Germline CDR1 and CDR2: SQVTM and ANQGSEA.

This clonotype occurred a few times. V and J are TRBV2 and TRBJ1-5; the D is unclear. Germline V gene data show CDR1 as SNHLY and CDR2 as FYNNEI. The CDR3 covers 13 residues. V was trimmed by 4 bases and J by 7 bases, leaving 11 bases between them. CDR3 coding DNA: TGTGCCAGCAGTGTGAGTGGGATCCAGCCCCAGCATTTT. It codes for CASSVSGIQPQHF.

This chain links TRBV10-2 with TRBJ2-5; 13 bases line up with TRBD2. This CDR3 comprises 14 residues. Trimming removed 6 bases from V and 2 bases from J; junction bases left unmatched: 0. Germline CDR1 is WSHSY and CDR2 is SAAADI. CDR3 residues: CASRGLAGQETQYF. CDR3 DNA: TGCGCCAGCAGGGGACTAGCGGGACAAGAGACCCAGTACTTC.

The chain has TRBV20-1 and TRBJ1-2; tentative D call: TRBD1 (5 bases). This CDR3 has 11 amino acids. V was cut by 6 bases and J by 4 bases, with 9 bases left in between. Germline V gene data show CDR1 as DFQATT and CDR2 as SNEGSKA (reference sequence). The CDR3 DNA reads as TGCAGTGCGAGCGGGGGCTATGGCTACACCTTC. Its protein product is CSASGGYGYTF.

This clonotype was found a few times. The J gene is TRBJ2-5, the V gene TRBV14, with D unclear. The CDR3 spans 11 residues. The V end was cut by 3 bases, the J end by 5 bases, with 4 bases between. Germline CDR1 and CDR2: SGHDN and FVKESK. The CDR3 region has the DNA TGTGCCAGCAGCCATTGGGAGACCCAGTACTTC. This translates into CASSHWETQYF.

The V and J genes are TRBV7-8 and TRBJ2-2; 9 bases are a match to TRBD1. CDR1 SGHVS and CDR2 FQNEAQ come from the germline V gene. Unmatched junction bases numbered 6, after V lost 5 bases and J lost 2 bases. The CDR3 extends over 16 amino acids. In nucleotides, the CDR3 is TGTGCCAGCAGCCCGAGGACAGGGGAAAACACCGGGGAGCTGTTTTTT. Translation: CASSPRTGENTGELFF.

The chain employs TRBV5-5 and TRBJ2-4; no clear D. CDR3 size: 16 residues. V was clipped by 4 bases and J by 1 base, with 15 bases between them. Germline lookup yields CDR1 SGHKS and CDR2 YYEKEE (reference sequence). In nucleotides, the CDR3 is TGTGCCAGCAGCCCCCAGGTCGGAAAGGCCAAAAACATTCAGTACTTC. It yields the protein CASSPQVGKAKNIQYF.

The chain links TRBV27 to TRBJ2-2; 9 bases are shared with TRBD1. The CDR3 has 18 residues. The germline V gene has CDR1 MNHEY and CDR2 SMNVEV (reference sequence). The ends lost 2 bases at V and 4 bases at J; junction bases unmatched: 11. This chain's CDR3 is CASSLNPGTGRRTGELFF. The CDR3 DNA reads as TGTGCCAGCAGTTTAAACCCTGGGACAGGGAGGCGCACCGGGGAGCTGTTTTTT.

This clonotype came up many times. V gene TRBV28 combines with J gene TRBJ2-7; the match to TRBD2 covers 8 bases. This CDR3 contains 16 residues. Germline V gene data show CDR1 as MDHEN and CDR2 as SYDVKM. V trimming: 2 bases; J trimming: 7 bases; junction bases outside the gene matches: 13. The CDR3 DNA reads as TGTGCCAGCAGTTTAAACGCGGGAGGAGCGGGAAGGGAGCAGTACTTC. Translating gives CASSLNAGGAGREQYF.

This clonotype showed up just a few times. The rearrangement joins TRBV14 to TRBJ1-4; no firm D call. Trimming removed 4 bases at V and 8 bases at J, with 17 bases between. Germline CDR1 is SGHDN and CDR2 is FVKESK. The CDR3 runs to 15 residues. The CDR3 DNA is TGTGCCAGCAGCCGACCCGGGAAATATATCGAAAAACTGTTTTTT. It specifies CASSRPGKYIEKLFF.

This clonotype has at least ten counts. The chain links TRBV28 to TRBJ2-5, with D perhaps matching TRBD2 (5 bases). This CDR3 is 14 amino acids long. V was cut by 2 bases and J by 5 bases, with 12 bases left in between. Germline loops: CDR1 MDHEN, CDR2 SYDVKM. Here the CDR3 DNA reads TGTGCCAGCAGTTTAGGGAGAGGGTTTGAGACCCAGTACTTC. This sequence encodes CASSLGRGFETQYF.

This clonotype turned up a few times. This chain connects TRBV25-1 to TRBJ2-7; perhaps D is TRBD1 or TRBD2 (6 bases each). Trimming removed 6 bases at V and 2 bases at J, with 17 bases between. In germline, CDR1 is MGHDK, CDR2 SYGVNS. The CDR3 totals 15 residues. CDR3 sequence: CASRPRGGDTYEQYF. DNA for the CDR3: TGTGCCAGCAGGCCCAGGGGCGGGGATACCTACGAGCAGTACTTC.

The V gene is TRBV18, the J gene TRBJ2-1, with 8 bases aligning to TRBD2. Germline values: CDR1 KGHSH, CDR2 LQKENI. Germline trimming cut 3 bases from V and 3 bases from J; bases unmatched to any gene: 7. CDR3 length: 16 residues. The CDR3 sequence is CASSPPGLGVYNEQFF. The CDR3 DNA sequence: TGTGCCAGCTCACCTCCGGGACTAGGAGTCTACAATGAGCAGTTCTTC.

This chain joins TRBV28 and TRBJ2-7; 9 nucleotides line up with TRBD2. V lost 3 bases to trimming and J lost 0 bases; unmatched junction nucleotides: 6. The CDR3 loop spans 16 amino acids. Looked up from germline, CDR1 is MDHEN and CDR2 is SYDVKM. The DNA of the CDR3 is TGTGCCAGCAGTTTTCCTAGCGGGACCGCCTCCTACGAGCAGTACTTC. Residues: CASSFPSGTASYEQYF.

This clonotype appeared a few times. The CDR3 loop is CASSQSRSLSDGYTF. The CDR3 DNA reads TGCGCCAGCAGCCAATCCCGTTCCTTATCCGATGGCTACACCTTC. The genes are TRBV4-3 and TRBJ1-2, with D hard to call. The CDR3 totals 15 residues. Trimming stripped 2 bases from V and 6 bases from J, with 16 bases between. Germline values: CDR1 LGHNA, CDR2 YSLEER.